The 27 T cell receptor beta chains below come from one sample, sequenced in a study of cytomegalovirus exposure and HLA in healthy donors. 60 Vbeta and 13 Jbeta primers were used in PCR. Clones were sequenced by immunoSEQ multiplex PCR, and TCRdb holds only the in-frame ones, with some missing. The table lists approximately 150,000 clones, roughly 80% of them singletons. The sequencing input was PBMCs. The origin of the receptors is a woman aged 25 to 39 in good health and CMV-seronegative.

The chain has TRBV4-1 and TRBJ2-3; maybe TRBD2 (5 bases). The CDR3 spans 14 residues. Germline V gives CDR1 MGHRA, CDR2 YSYEKL. Trimming cost V 9 bases and J 1 base, with 14 bases left between them. The CDR3: CARVPEVGTDTQYF. CDR3 nucleotide sequence: TGCGCCAGGGTCCCGGAGGTGGGCACAGATACGCAGTATTTT.

The V and J genes are TRBV5-1 and TRBJ2-3, with 9 bases that match TRBD1. V lost 4 bases, J lost 4 bases, and 7 bases stayed unmatched. The CDR3 spans 15 residues. Germline CDR1 and CDR2: SGHRS and YFSETQ. The DNA for the CDR3 is TGCGCCAGCAGCCCGGGACAGGGTGCCGCAGATACGCAGTATTTT. Translated, it gives CASSPGQGAADTQYF.

This chain links TRBV4-3 with TRBJ2-7; 7 nucleotides match TRBD1. The trim removed 0 bases at V and 3 bases at J, leaving 5 bases unmatched. CDR1 and CDR2 from the germline V gene are LGHNA and YSLEER. The CDR3 extends over 15 amino acids. CDR3 DNA: TGCGCCAGCAGCCAAGAAGACAGGGTAGACTACGAGCAGTACTTC. Residues: CASSQEDRVDYEQYF.

This chain links TRBV5-1 with TRBJ2-1, with D possibly being TRBD1 (6 bases). CDR3 size: 13 residues. The germline gives CDR1 SGHRS, CDR2 YFSETQ. The V gene lost 5 bases and the J gene lost 5 bases, with 11 bases spanning the gap. The DNA of the CDR3 is TGCGCCAGCAGACGGACAGAAGACAATGAGCAGTTCTTC. It translates to CASRRTEDNEQFF.

The chain uses TRBV18 and TRBJ1-5, with D hard to call. This CDR3 spans 14 amino acids. Germline CDR1 and CDR2: KGHSH and LQKENI. The ends were cut back, 3 bases at V and 3 bases at J, with 9 bases in the middle. CDR3 loop: CASSPQTYNQPQHF. The CDR3 DNA follows: TGTGCCAGCTCACCTCAAACCTACAATCAGCCCCAGCATTTT. Based on the CDR3 plus reference TRBV18 and TRBJ1-5, the full variable domain is NAGVMQNPRHLVRRRGQEARLRCSPMKGHSHVYWYRQLPEEGLKFMVYLQKENIIDESGMPKERFSAEFPKEGPSILRIQQVVRGDSAAYFCASSPQTYNQPQHFGDGTRLSIL.

This chain connects TRBV6-6 to TRBJ2-7; 7 bases fit TRBD1. The CDR3 is 15 residues long. J lost 3 bases, V lost 4 bases, and 9 bases had no gene match. CDR1 and CDR2 from the germline V gene are MNHNY and SVGAGI (reference sequence). The CDR3 loop reads CASSSLNRGLYEQYF. CDR3 sequence (DNA): TGTGCCAGCAGTTCCCTCAACAGGGGTCTCTACGAGCAGTACTTC.

The chain carries TRBV7-2 and TRBJ2-1; 7 nucleotides line up with TRBD1. The CDR3 loop spans 13 amino acids. Germline V gene data show CDR1 as SGHTA and CDR2 as FQGNSA. V shed 2 bases and J 9 bases; nucleotides not matched to a gene: 4. The CDR3 loop is CASSLTRDSEQFF. Here the CDR3 DNA reads TGTGCCAGCAGCTTAACCCGGGACAGTGAGCAGTTCTTC.

The CDR3 here is CASSEINGNYNEQFF. The CDR3 DNA follows: TGTGCCAGCAGTGAGATAAACGGGAATTACAATGAGCAGTTCTTC. This chain uses TRBV25-1 with TRBJ2-1; TRBD2 is a possible D gene (5 bases). This CDR3 contains 15 residues. Trimming removed 3 bases at V and 4 bases at J, with 13 bases between. Per germline, CDR1 MGHDK and CDR2 SYGVNS.

The chain links TRBV6-6 to TRBJ2-7; 7 nucleotides match TRBD1. The CDR3 consists of 14 residues. The ends lost 4 bases at V and 5 bases at J; junction bases unmatched: 8. The germline V gene encodes CDR1 MNHNY and CDR2 SVGAGI (reference sequence). The CDR3 region is CASSSPTGSDEQYF. The CDR3 nucleotides read TGTGCCAGCAGTTCCCCGACAGGGTCGGACGAGCAGTACTTC.

V gene TRBV7-2 combines with J gene TRBJ2-7; 7 nucleotides align to TRBD1. With V trimmed by 1 base and J by 5 bases, 5 bases remained unmatched. In germline, CDR1 is SGHTA, CDR2 FQGNSA. CDR3 size: 14 residues. CDR3 DNA sequence: TGTGCCAGCAGCTTAGGAGGGACAGTGAACGAGCAGTACTTC. Translated: CASSLGGTVNEQYF. The variable domain in full, with the rest retrieved from reference TRBV7-2 and TRBJ2-7, is GAGVSQSPSNKVTEKGKDVELRCDPISGHTALYWYRQSLGQGLEFLIYFQGNSAPDKSGLPSDRFSAERTGGSVSTLTIQRTQQEDSAVYLCASSLGGTVNEQYFGPGTRLTVT.

The V call is TRBV6-1, the J call TRBJ2-1; D possibly corresponds to TRBD1 (6 bases). Germline V lookup: CDR1 MNHNS, CDR2 SASEGT. Between the trimmed V and J ends, which lost 6 bases and 9 bases, there was a span of 15 bases. The CDR3 covers 13 residues. The CDR3 nucleotides read TGTGCCAGCAGCAAGAACAGGGCCGGTGAGCAGTTCTTC. This codes for CASSKNRAGEQFF.

This clone was seen only once. DNA for the CDR3: TGTGCCAGCAGCTTACAGGGTTGGAACACTGAAGCTTTCTTT. It codes for CASSLQGWNTEAFF. V gene TRBV7-9 combines with J gene TRBJ1-1; tentatively, D is TRBD1 (5 bases). Germline CDR1 and CDR2: SEHNR and FQNEAQ (reference sequence). The length of the CDR3 is 14 residues. V was shortened by 2 bases and J by 1 base, with 8 bases between the two germline ends.

The J gene is TRBJ2-3, the V gene TRBV9; a possible D gene is TRBD1 (6 bases). CDR3 length: 16 residues. Per the germline V gene, CDR1 is SGDLS and CDR2 is YYNGEE. V lost 2 bases, J lost 4 bases, and 17 bases lay in between. The CDR3 reads CASSVNPQGVADTQYF. CDR3 nucleotide sequence: TGTGCCAGCAGCGTCAATCCACAGGGAGTAGCAGATACGCAGTATTTT.

The chain joins TRBV28 to TRBJ2-2; no reliable D call. The V gene lost 8 bases and the J gene lost 4 bases, with 8 bases spanning the gap. Looked up from germline, CDR1 is MDHEN and CDR2 is SYDVKM. This CDR3 comprises 12 residues. The CDR3 spells CASVSSTGELFF. As DNA, the CDR3 is TGTGCCAGCGTAAGCTCCACCGGGGAGCTGTTTTTT.

The gene calls are TRBV5-1 and TRBJ2-7; no clear D. The V end was cut by 0 bases, the J end by 3 bases, with 10 bases between. Germline assignment: CDR1 SGHRS and CDR2 YFSETQ. The CDR3 is made up of 14 amino acids. In nucleotides, the CDR3 is TGCGCCAGCAGCTTGGACGTCAACAACTACGAGCAGTACTTC. Translating it yields CASSLDVNNYEQYF.

This rearrangement joins TRBV10-3 to TRBJ1-5, with TRBD1 identical over 8 bases. The CDR3 totals 14 residues. V trimming: 4 bases; J trimming: 7 bases; junction bases outside the gene matches: 6. Looked up from germline, CDR1 is ENHRY and CDR2 is SYGVKD. The CDR3 region has the DNA TGTGCCATCAGTGCGGACAGGGCAGAACAGCCCCAGCATTTT. This sequence encodes CAISADRAEQPQHF.

The chain has TRBV29-1 and TRBJ2-3, with TRBD1 identical over 10 bases. J gave up 5 bases and V 8 bases, and 10 bases lay outside the gene matches. The CDR3 runs 14 residues. Germline V gene sequence: CDR1 SQVTM, CDR2 ANQGSEA. CDR3 coding DNA: TGCAGCACTCGGACAGGGGGATTGGAAGATACGCAGTATTTT. It is translated as CSTRTGGLEDTQYF.

This chain links TRBV15 with TRBJ1-5; weak D call: TRBD1 (5 bases). Germline values: CDR1 LNHNV, CDR2 YYDKDF (reference sequence). Between the trimmed V and J ends, which lost 3 bases and 4 bases, there was a span of 13 bases. The length of the CDR3 is 15 residues. The CDR3 DNA follows: TGTGCCACCAGCAGTTGGGACGGGGGAAATCAGCCCCAGCATTTT. It codes for CATSSWDGGNQPQHF.

The rearrangement links TRBV13 to TRBJ1-2, with TRBD1 matching over 7 bases. Germline-derived CDR1 and CDR2 are PRHDT and FYEKMQ (reference sequence). The CDR3 extends over 15 amino acids. Trimming removed 5 bases from V and 6 bases from J; junction bases left unmatched: 12. CDR3 amino acids: CASSSRDRAGDGYTF. In DNA form, the CDR3 reads TGTGCCAGCAGCAGTCGGGACAGAGCGGGCGATGGCTACACCTTC.

The chain combines TRBV5-4 with TRBJ2-1; 13 bases fit TRBD2. CDR1 is SGHNT, CDR2 YYREEE, per germline (reference sequence). Trimming at V came to 4 bases and at J to 3 bases, leaving 1 base not matched to a gene. The CDR3 sequence is 15 residues long. For the CDR3, the DNA is TGTGCCAGCAGCAGGACTAGCGGGGGCTACAATGAGCAGTTCTTC. Protein: CASSRTSGGYNEQFF.

Points on this clone: One end of the junction fails to match germline, which may point to a read error. The rearrangement joins TRBV10-3 to TRBJ2-5; 11 bases line up with TRBD2. The J call may be incorrect, as the DNA end agrees better with TRBJ2-7. The length of the CDR3 is 17 residues. CDR1 ENHRY and CDR2 SYGVKD come from the germline V gene. The DNA for the CDR3 is TGTGCCATAAGTGAGCTAGCGGGAGGCCTCAGCTCCTACGAGCAGTACTTC. Protein sequence: CAISELAGGLSSYEQYF.

The rearrangement links TRBV30 to TRBJ1-6, with D unresolved. V lost 0 bases and J lost 5, with 8 bases in between. The CDR3 length is 14 residues. CDR1 is GTSNPN and CDR2 is SVGIG in the germline V gene (reference sequence). The CDR3 DNA is TGTGCCTGGAGTGTACCGGGGAATAATTCACCCCTCCACTTT. This translates into CAWSVPGNNSPLHF.

The V gene is TRBV19, the J gene TRBJ2-3, with 9 bases identical to TRBD1. The V gene end was trimmed by 8 bases and the J gene end by 4 bases; junction bases not matched to a gene: 10. CDR3 length: 15 residues. CDR1 is LNHDA and CDR2 is SQIVND in the germline V gene (reference sequence). The CDR3 spells CASRLQRDRADTQYF. The CDR3 DNA reads as TGTGCCAGTCGACTACAAAGGGACAGGGCAGATACGCAGTATTTT.

The chain links TRBV11-1 to TRBJ2-7; 7 bases fit TRBD2. In germline, CDR1 is SGHAT, CDR2 FQDESV (reference sequence). V lost 4 bases to trimming and J lost 1 base; unmatched junction nucleotides: 7. This CDR3 spans 15 amino acids. CDR3 amino acids: CASSSSLAESYEQYF. The CDR3, as DNA: TGTGCCAGCAGCTCCAGCCTAGCGGAGTCCTACGAGCAGTACTTC.

Only one count was recorded for this clone. The rearrangement links TRBV19 to TRBJ2-3, with D perhaps matching TRBD1 (7 bases). Germline CDR1 reads LNHDA; CDR2 reads SQIVND (reference sequence). The CDR3 sequence is 15 residues long. V dropped 1 base and J dropped 6 bases, with 14 bases sitting between them. The CDR3 DNA reads as TGTGCCAGTAGTATAGGGAGGGGGCCAGCGGATACGCAGTATTTT. Protein product: CASSIGRGPADTQYF.

This chain connects TRBV5-1 to TRBJ2-1; 9 nucleotides line up with TRBD2. CDR1 SGHRS and CDR2 YFSETQ come from the germline V gene. The CDR3 is made up of 18 amino acids. V lost 6 bases, J lost 5 bases, and 18 bases stayed unmatched. Here the CDR3 DNA reads TGCGCCAGCACCAAGGGTGGGGCGGGAGGGATCCTGGACAATGAGCAGTTCTTC. This codes for CASTKGGAGGILDNEQFF.

The chain joins TRBV5-6 to TRBJ2-4; 7 nucleotides line up with TRBD1. Per the germline V gene, CDR1 is SGHDT and CDR2 is YYEEEE. V was clipped by 0 bases and J by 0 bases; unmatched bases: 3. The CDR3 sequence is 16 residues long. The CDR3 sequence is CASSLGTGLAKNIQYF. In DNA, the CDR3 is TGTGCCAGCAGCTTGGGGACAGGACTAGCCAAAAACATTCAGTACTTC.